This TCR beta chain was identified in a study of neurological immune-mediated disorders (dated by TCRdb to between 2018 and 2021). Study-level background: Among the roughly 34 multiple sclerosis patients, relapsing-remitting MS was present in roughly 30 and secondary progressive MS was present in 3. The study compared peripheral blood TCR-beta repertoires of HTLV-I-associated myelopathy (HAM/TSP) patients, multiple sclerosis patients and healthy controls using UMI-based sequencing. Alongside PBMC samples, the set of about 100 TCR-beta libraries contained longitudinal samples, technical triplicates, and paired CD4+ and CD8+ T-cell subsets that had been sorted. The cohort included 60 to 75 subjects: some 14 with HAM/TSP, about 34 with multiple sclerosis, and 20 healthy controls.

Taken from cysteine to phenylalanine, the CDR3 has 13 residues. Only CDR3 DNA remains: 39 bases, in frame from the first base. Cut back by 0 bases and 5 bases, the V and J ends lie 7 bases apart. CDR1 SGHTA and CDR2 FQGNSA were looked up in the germline V gene. Findings and caveats that apply to the study as a whole: The MS cluster was not associated with any clinical or MRI features, and the authors stated that larger cohorts are needed. Across subjects, expanded clones never shared an identical CDR3 amino acid sequence, which suggests that the TCR-beta repertoires in every group were private. TCR clonal expansion was highest in HAM/TSP patients and lowest in MS patients, with MS patients falling below even healthy controls. Repertoires from 18 of 34 MS patients were grouped by phylogenetic analysis into a cluster of related CDR3 sequences, suggesting a possible repertoire-level signature.

cDNA was synthesized by template-switch 5'RACE using a primer with a 10-nucleotide random unique molecular identifier that tagged each TCR transcript. Over 160 million TCR-beta sequences, covering 15-18 subjects, were produced in each sequencing run. The RNeasy kit was used for extraction of total RNA. The KAPA Real-time Library Amplification kit was used to amplify TCR-beta VDJ regions with primers for the TCR constant region and the 5'RACE anchor. A first PCR added sample indexes and Illumina adaptors, and a second PCR then raised library yield. After purification with Ampure beads, the TCR product of roughly 650 bp was size-selected on a 2% E-gel SizeSelection system. Library quality was checked on a Bioanalyzer, concentration was measured with Qubit, and libraries were quantified with the Kapa Library Quantification kit before pooling. Paired-end 2 x 150 bp sequencing of the libraries was performed on an Illumina HiSeq 2500. To increase sequence diversity, about 25-31% phiX was spiked into each library pool. The authors processed their data as follows. Quality-filtered reads were processed with the UMI-based MiGEC pipeline, and over 80% of raw TCR sequences were removed by the MiGEC pipeline during error correction. VDJ genes were aligned to IMGT germline references, and each clonotype was defined by a unique CDR3 amino acid sequence together with V-J genes. Clonal expansion, Shannon diversity and CDR3 relatedness (CalcPairwiseDistances, ClusterSamples) were evaluated with VDJtools, and phylogenetic trees were built with CLCbio workbench. Expanded clones were defined as having at least 8 unique UMIs, based on coefficient-of-variation modelling across technical triplicates. TCRdb reworked the public reads: Q25 trimming with fastp, MiXCR clone assembly, productive beta chains retained. Identical CDR3 protein sequences are pooled into one entry, listed with their most common genes and DNA. In this record, the V and J calls reflect TCRdb's handling and not the investigators' own analysis. The sample data list approximately 100,000 distinct CDR3 sequences, and 3.5% to 4% of these were observed just once. Approximately 5.9% of the sample is held by the ten biggest clonotypes.

For the unsorted PBMC libraries, 2 million PBMCs were stored in RNAlater at -80 degrees C until RNA extraction and were used to generate the libraries. Multiple sclerosis patients were enrolled in a US clinical protocol evaluating disease progression by magnetic resonance imaging. PBMCs were separated from peripheral blood using Ficoll-Hypaque density gradient centrifugation and then cryopreserved in liquid nitrogen. This clonotype was found many times. Its antigen remains unidentified. The input lacks base qualities; no much larger clone sits a single base away. This clonotype was sampled from a woman aged 18-29 years with multiple sclerosis. This sequence uses TRBV7-2 and TRBJ1-1, with the D segment identity uncertain. Sequencing input: PBMCs. Read as DNA, the sequence is TGTGCCAGCAGCTTAGCCAAGGGAACTGAAGCTTTCTTT. It is translated as CASSLAKGTEAFF.